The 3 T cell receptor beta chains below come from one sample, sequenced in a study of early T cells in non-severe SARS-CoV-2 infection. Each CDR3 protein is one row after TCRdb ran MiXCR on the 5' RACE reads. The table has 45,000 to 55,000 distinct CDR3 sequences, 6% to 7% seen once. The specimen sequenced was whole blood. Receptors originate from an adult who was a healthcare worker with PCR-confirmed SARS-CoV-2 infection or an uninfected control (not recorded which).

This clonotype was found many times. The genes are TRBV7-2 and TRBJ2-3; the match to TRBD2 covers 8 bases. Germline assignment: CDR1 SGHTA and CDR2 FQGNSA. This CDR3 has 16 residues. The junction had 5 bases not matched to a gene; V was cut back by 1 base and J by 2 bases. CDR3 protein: CASSLGVSGVTDTQYF. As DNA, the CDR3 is TGTGCCAGCAGCTTAGGAGTTAGCGGGGTCACAGATACGCAGTATTTT.

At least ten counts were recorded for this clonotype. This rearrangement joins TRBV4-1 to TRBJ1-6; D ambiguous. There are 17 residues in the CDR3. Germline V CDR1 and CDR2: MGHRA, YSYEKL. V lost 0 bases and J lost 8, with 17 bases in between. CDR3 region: CASSQDAAGTAYSPLHF. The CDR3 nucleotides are TGCGCCAGCAGCCAAGATGCTGCGGGAACGGCGTATTCACCCCTCCACTTT.

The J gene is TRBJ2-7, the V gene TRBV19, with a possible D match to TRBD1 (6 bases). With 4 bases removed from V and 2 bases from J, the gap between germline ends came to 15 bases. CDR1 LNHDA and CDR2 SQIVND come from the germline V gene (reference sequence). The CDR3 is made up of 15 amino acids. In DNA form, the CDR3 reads TGTGCCAGTAGTAGGGCAGGGACAAGCCCCTACGAGCAGTACTTC. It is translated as CASSRAGTSPYEQYF. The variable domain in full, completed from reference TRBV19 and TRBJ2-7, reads DGGITQSPKYLFRKEGQNVTLSCEQNLNHDAMYWYRQDPGQGLRLIYYSQIVNDFQKGDIAEGYSVSREKKESFPLTVTSAQKNPTAFYLCASSRAGTSPYEQYFGPGTRLTVT.